This is a list of T cell receptor beta chains from one sample in a study of blood T cell repertoires in COVID-19. The protocol was immunoSEQ multiplex PCR, while the TCRdb copy is restricted to in-frame clones and leaves out a portion. The sample has roughly 320,000 clones, 85% to 90% seen once; the top ten hold roughly 4%. Sample: PBMCs or T cells enriched from blood (not recorded which). The origin of the receptors is a young man who had recovered from COVID-19. The CDR3 runs from the conserved cysteine through the conserved F or W. A D gene is named only where the DNA matches it firmly. Clone size, where shown, is once, few, many, or a class for clones that have expanded.

clone_size d_call j_call v_call cdr3_aa cdr3_nt
- - TRBJ1-5 TRBV5-1 CASSEGGGNQPQHF TGCGCCAGCAGCGAAGGTGGGGGGAATCAGCCCCAGCATTTT
- - TRBJ1-2 TRBV30 CAWRHGGGYTF TGTGCCTGGAGGCACGGGGGTGGCTACACCTTC
- - TRBJ2-5 TRBV18 CASSPPERVETQYF TGTGCCAGCTCACCACCGGAGCGGGTGGAGACCCAGTACTTC
- - TRBJ2-7 TRBV6-5 CASALQGSYEQYF TGTGCCAGCGCCCTTCAGGGCTCCTACGAGCAGTACTTC
- TRBD1 TRBJ1-2 TRBV5-1 CASSWTGTGYGYTF TGCGCCAGCAGTTGGACAGGGACGGGCTATGGCTACACCTTC
- - TRBJ2-3 TRBV27 CASSRQDSTDTQYF TGTGCCAGCAGCCGACAGGATTCCACAGATACGCAGTATTTT
- TRBD2 TRBJ2-7 TRBV9 CASSVGTSVNEQYF TGTGCCAGCAGCGTAGGGACTAGCGTCAACGAGCAGTACTTC
- - TRBJ1-4 TRBV28 CATLSGATNEKLFF TGTGCCACCTTGTCAGGGGCAACTAATGAAAAACTGTTTTTT
- - TRBJ1-1 TRBV30 CAWSLTREAFF TGTGCCTGGAGTTTGACACGTGAAGCTTTCTTT
- - TRBJ2-1 TRBV9 CASSVVGWREDEQFF TGTGCCAGCAGCGTAGTAGGGTGGAGGGAGGATGAGCAGTTCTTC
- - TRBJ1-2 TRBV6-1 CASSEWSYRVYGYTF TGTGCCAGCAGTGAATGGAGTTACAGGGTCTATGGCTACACCTTC
- - TRBJ1-2 TRBV19 CASTLHRDGYGYTF TGTGCCAGTACCCTACACAGGGATGGATATGGCTACACCTTC
- TRBD1 TRBJ1-5 TRBV15 CATSRTGDGNQPQHF TGTGCCACCAGCCGGACAGGGGACGGCAATCAGCCCCAGCATTTT
- TRBD1 TRBJ2-6 TRBV19 CASMGEDRIWANVLTF TGTGCCAGTATGGGCGAGGACAGGATTTGGGCCAACGTCCTGACTTTC
- TRBD2 TRBJ2-3 TRBV5-6 CASSLLLAGGRTDTQYF TGTGCCAGCAGCTTACTTCTGGCGGGAGGAAGGACAGATACGCAGTATTTT
- TRBD1 TRBJ1-3 TRBV7-8 CASSRQGGGNTIYF TGTGCCAGCAGCAGACAGGGCGGCGGAAACACCATATATTTT
- - TRBJ1-4 TRBV5-1 CASSPDISNEKLFF TGCGCCAGCAGCCCGGACATTTCTAATGAAAAACTGTTTTTT
- - TRBJ2-7 TRBV19 CASSLGGQGGYEQYF TGTGCCAGTAGTTTGGGAGGCCAGGGAGGCTACGAGCAGTACTTC
- TRBD1 TRBJ2-5 TRBV7-9 CASSLRTGLSGETQYF TGTGCCAGCAGCTTAAGGACAGGGTTAAGTGGAGAGACCCAGTACTTC
- TRBD1 TRBJ1-1 TRBV5-6 CASSLAGGGGTEAFF TGTGCCAGCAGCTTGGCAGGGGGAGGAGGCACTGAAGCTTTCTTT
- TRBD1 TRBJ2-1 TRBV19 CASRPPGQMYNEQFF TGTGCCAGTAGACCCCCGGGACAGATGTACAATGAGCAGTTCTTC
- TRBD2 TRBJ2-5 TRBV19 CASSIKAGGHLQETQYF TGTGCCAGTAGTATTAAAGCGGGGGGACATTTACAAGAGACCCAGTACTTC
- TRBD2 TRBJ2-3 TRBV5-1 CASSAAGANTDTQYF TGCGCCAGCAGCGCAGCGGGAGCCAACACAGATACGCAGTATTTT
few TRBD1 TRBJ1-1 TRBV3-1/TRBV3-2 CASSQDETGIRTEAFF TGTGCCAGCAGCCAAGATGAGACAGGGATCCGCACTGAAGCTTTCTTT
- - TRBJ2-7 TRBV2 CASSENRYEQYF TGTGCCAGCAGTGAAAACCGGTACGAGCAGTACTTC
- TRBD1 TRBJ1-3 TRBV25-1 CASSAPGTVSGNTIYF TGTGCCAGCAGTGCCCCCGGGACAGTCTCTGGAAACACCATATATTTT
many TRBD1 TRBJ1-5 TRBV18 CASSPATGSQPQHF TGTGCCAGCTCCCCCGCGACAGGGAGTCAGCCCCAGCATTTT
- - TRBJ2-1 TRBV2 CASTERLVTSSYNEQFF TGTGCCAGCACCGAACGACTAGTAACTTCTTCTTACAATGAGCAGTTCTTC
- TRBD1 TRBJ1-2 TRBV7-6 CASSLYGGGTDYGYTF TGTGCCAGCAGCCTCTACGGGGGGGGGACAGACTATGGCTACACCTTC
- TRBD1 TRBJ1-1 TRBV19 CASSIPQRQGNTEAFF TGTGCCAGTAGTATACCTCAAAGACAGGGTAACACTGAAGCTTTCTTT
- TRBD1 TRBJ1-1 TRBV2 CASNYRGGTEAFF TGTGCCAGCAACTACAGGGGGGGCACTGAAGCTTTCTTT
- TRBD2 TRBJ2-7 TRBV2 CAFIGLAGVREQYF TGTGCCTTCATTGGACTAGCGGGAGTGCGCGAGCAGTACTTC
- TRBD2 TRBJ2-7 TRBV3-1/TRBV3-2 CASSRISGRASYEQYF TGTGCCAGCAGCCGAATTAGCGGGAGGGCCAGCTACGAGCAGTACTTC
- TRBD1 TRBJ2-5 TRBV15 CATSREANRGQETQYF TGTGCCACCAGCAGAGAAGCCAACAGGGGCCAAGAGACCCAGTACTTC
- - TRBJ1-2 TRBV3-1/TRBV3-2 CASAVGASNYGYTF TGTGCCAGCGCCGTGGGGGCTTCTAACTATGGCTACACCTTC
- TRBD2 TRBJ2-5 TRBV3-1/TRBV3-2 CASSPSIAGGPDQETQYF TGTGCCAGCAGCCCGTCTATTGCGGGGGGGCCCGACCAAGAGACCCAGTACTTC
- TRBD2 TRBJ2-4 TRBV7-9 CASSSSLAGRWDIQYF TGTGCCAGCAGCTCGTCACTAGCGGGAAGATGGGACATTCAGTACTTC
once - TRBJ1-2 TRBV6-5 CASSYYDSPRYGYTF TGTGCCAGCAGTTATTACGACAGTCCCCGCTATGGCTACACCTTC
- TRBD2 TRBJ2-3 TRBV5-4 CASSLTSGRRSTDTQYF TGTGCCAGCAGCTTAACTAGCGGGAGGAGATCCACAGATACGCAGTATTTT
- - TRBJ2-5 TRBV7-7 CASSFEGAETQYF TGTGCTAGCAGCTTTGAGGGAGCAGAGACCCAGTACTTC
- TRBD1 TRBJ1-2 TRBV12-3/TRBV12-4 CASRDRGWGGYTF TGTGCCAGCAGGGACAGGGGGTGGGGTGGCTACACCTTC
- - TRBJ1-1 TRBV5-5 CASSRPGERNTEAFF TGTGCCAGCAGCCGCCCGGGGGAAAGGAACACTGAAGCTTTCTTT
- TRBD2 TRBJ2-7 TRBV19 CASSPSSGKYEQYF TGTGCCAGTAGTCCGTCTAGCGGAAAATACGAGCAGTACTTC
- - TRBJ2-7 TRBV5-1 CASSFETGSYEQYF TGCGCCAGCAGCTTCGAAACAGGGTCCTACGAGCAGTACTTC
- TRBD1 TRBJ2-1 TRBV12-5 CASGPGTGLKDEQFF TGTGCTAGTGGTCCTGGGACAGGGCTTAAAGATGAGCAGTTCTTC
- - TRBJ1-5 TRBV5-6 CASSFGQGIQPQHF TGTGCCAGCAGCTTTGGGCAGGGGATTCAGCCCCAGCATTTT
- - TRBJ2-1 TRBV6-1 CASSERHNSYNEQFF TGTGCCAGCAGTGAAAGACACAACTCCTACAATGAGCAGTTCTTC
few - TRBJ2-2 TRBV4-2 CASSRTPDTGELFF TGTGCCAGCAGCAGAACACCAGACACCGGGGAGCTGTTTTTT
few TRBD2 TRBJ2-1 TRBV6-6 CASRRLGWGREDAREQFF TGTGCCAGCAGGCGACTGGGGTGGGGCCGGGAGGATGCCCGTGAGCAGTTCTTC
- - TRBJ1-4 TRBV2 CASSESGGAWRELFF TGTGCCAGCAGTGAAAGCGGGGGCGCATGGAGAGAACTGTTTTTT
- - TRBJ1-6 TRBV11-2 CASSPTTGNYSPLHF TGTGCCAGCAGCCCAACGACGGGAAACTATTCACCCCTCCACTTT
- - TRBJ2-7 TRBV27 CASSLSVRLYEQYF TGTGCCAGCAGTTTATCTGTCAGGTTGTACGAGCAGTACTTC
- TRBD1 TRBJ1-1 TRBV2 CASRRDSALNTEAFF TGTGCCAGCAGGAGGGACAGCGCCCTGAACACTGAAGCTTTCTTT